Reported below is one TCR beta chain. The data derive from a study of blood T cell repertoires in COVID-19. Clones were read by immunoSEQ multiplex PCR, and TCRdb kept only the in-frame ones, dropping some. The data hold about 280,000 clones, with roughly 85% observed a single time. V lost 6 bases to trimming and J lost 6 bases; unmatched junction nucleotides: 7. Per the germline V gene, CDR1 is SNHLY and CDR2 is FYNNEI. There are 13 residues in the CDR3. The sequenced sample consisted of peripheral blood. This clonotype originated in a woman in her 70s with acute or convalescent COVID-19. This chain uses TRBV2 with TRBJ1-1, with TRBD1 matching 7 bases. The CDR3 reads CASRVRTGSEAFF. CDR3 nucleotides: TGTGCCAGCAGGGTAAGGACAGGTTCTGAAGCTTTCTTT.